The 15 T cell receptor beta chains presented below share a single source sample, sequenced in a study of beta chain features in type 1 diabetes listed by TCRdb under 2018. What the study reported, not specific to this receptor: Type 1 diabetes patients showed a moderate but significant shortening of TCRB CDR3 length in all four CD4+ subsets.

The antigens for these receptors are not known. Libraries were constructed by the immunoSEQ multiplex PCR assay. All of the isolated RNA was reverse transcribed with the High Capacity cDNA Reverse Transcription Kit, so expressed TCRB transcripts were sequenced. TCRdb took this table from immuneACCESS and kept in-frame rearrangements with V and J called. Such tables lack part of the clones; where checked against another copy, unresolved V genes explain under half of the gap, and the rest is unexplained. For this sample the table gives over 200,000 clones, of which 11% were detected only once. Jointly, the top ten make up around 0.017% of the sample. Specimen: naive CD4+ T cells from blood. Per the publication, the cell subset or site label means: true naive CD4+ T cells. Receptor source: a man younger than 40 with type 1 diabetes.

The rearrangement uses TRBV28 and TRBJ1-6; D perhaps matches TRBD1 (5 bases). This CDR3 has 12 amino acids. Trimming cost V 7 bases and J 7 bases, with 8 bases left between them. Germline-derived CDR1 and CDR2 are MDHEN and SYDVKM. The CDR3: CASNRGNSPLHF. The CDR3 nucleotides read TGTGCCAGCAACCGGGGGAATTCACCCCTCCACTTT.

This CDR3 is CASSTRGSGANVLTF. CDR3 DNA sequence: TGTGCCAGCAGTACAAGGGGTTCTGGGGCCAACGTCCTGACTTTC. The chain uses TRBV4-2 and TRBJ2-6, with TRBD1 as a possible D gene (5 bases). Germline values: CDR1 LGHNA, CDR2 YNFKEQ. The CDR3 consists of 15 residues. Between the trimmed V and J ends, which lost 6 bases and 1 base, there was a span of 10 bases.

The rearrangement uses TRBV28 and TRBJ2-7; TRBD1 might be the D (6 bases). V lost 2 bases and J 2 bases, leaving 10 bases between the germline ends. The V gene's germline CDR1 is MDHEN and CDR2 SYDVKM. The CDR3 has 14 amino acids. CDR3 residues: CASSLPNRAYEQYF. DNA of the CDR3: TGTGCCAGCAGTTTACCGAACAGGGCCTACGAGCAGTACTTC.

This chain joins TRBV6-6 and TRBJ1-6; a weak D match, TRBD1 (6 bases). The V end was cut by 6 bases, the J end by 7 bases, with 10 bases between. The CDR3 sequence is 13 residues long. CDR1 MNHNY and CDR2 SVGAGI come from the germline V gene (reference sequence). This CDR3 reads CASSLRGNSPLHF. The CDR3 DNA is TGTGCCAGCAGCCTCAGGGGCAATTCACCCCTCCACTTT.

CDR3 sequence reads: CASSSSSTDTQYF. CDR3 coding DNA: TGCGCCAGCAGCTCTTCTAGCACAGATACGCAGTATTTT. The V and J genes are TRBV5-1 and TRBJ2-3; D ambiguous. The ends were cut back, 3 bases at V and 0 bases at J, with 5 bases in the middle. CDR3 length: 13 residues. Germline CDR1 and CDR2: SGHRS and YFSETQ.

In its sample, this clone was seen a few times. V and J are TRBV7-9 and TRBJ2-7, with D maybe TRBD2 (5 bases). Germline CDR1 is SEHNR and CDR2 is FQNEAQ (reference sequence). With 1 base removed from V and 7 bases from J, the gap between germline ends came to 8 bases. The CDR3 is made up of 12 amino acids. The CDR3 is CASSLVGVEQYF. Written as DNA, the CDR3 is TGTGCCAGCAGCTTAGTCGGGGTTGAGCAGTACTTC. The full variable domain, its missing parts supplied by reference TRBV7-9 and TRBJ2-7, is DTGVSQNPRHKITKRGQNVTFRCDPISEHNRLYWYRQTLGQGPEFLTYFQNEAQLEKSRLLSDRFSAERPKGSFSTLEIQRTEQGDSAMYLCASSLVGVEQYFGPGTRLTVT.

This clone was picked up a small number of times. The CDR3 loop is CAWSAHGTFKTNEKLFF. CDR3 nucleotide sequence: TGTGCCTGGAGTGCCCACGGGACATTCAAAACTAATGAAAAACTGTTTTTT. The gene calls are TRBV30 and TRBJ1-4; D is possibly TRBD1 (6 bases). Germline loops: CDR1 GTSNPN, CDR2 SVGIG (reference sequence). V was pared by 1 base and J by 1 base, with 16 bases between. The CDR3 is 17 amino acids.

This chain uses TRBV5-1 with TRBJ2-5; TRBD2 agrees at 13 bases. Trimming removed 4 bases from V and 4 bases from J; junction bases left unmatched: 10. The germline V gene encodes CDR1 SGHRS and CDR2 YFSETQ. This CDR3 comprises 17 residues. For the CDR3, the DNA is TGCGCCAGCAGCATTGGGACTAGCGGGACTCGGGGAGAGACCCAGTACTTC. This codes for CASSIGTSGTRGETQYF.

With respect to this clone: Other DNA sequences within the sample encode an identical CDR3. The chain is built from TRBV28 and TRBJ2-7; no definite D call. The CDR3 is 12 residues long. Germline V lookup: CDR1 MDHEN, CDR2 SYDVKM. With 1 base removed from V and 3 bases from J, the gap between germline ends came to 4 bases. CDR3 in DNA: TGTGCCAGCAGTTTATCGGGCTACGAGCAGTACTTC. Protein product: CASSLSGYEQYF.

This clone was detected only a few times. The chain's CDR3 is CASSSLGRQNYEQYF. Written as DNA, the CDR3 is TGTGCCAGCAGCTCCCTGGGTCGACAGAACTACGAGCAGTACTTC. The V gene is TRBV11-2, the J gene TRBJ2-7; D might be TRBD1 (5 bases). CDR1 and CDR2 from the germline V gene are SGHAT and FQNNGV. There are 15 residues in the CDR3. V was pared by 4 bases and J by 3 bases, with 16 bases between.

This clone was counted a few times. The chain links TRBV2 to TRBJ2-7; TRBD2 might be the D (6 bases). CDR3 length: 13 amino acids. The germline V gene has CDR1 SNHLY and CDR2 FYNNEI. V was cut by 6 bases and J by 0 bases, with 9 bases left in between. The CDR3 DNA follows: TGTGCCAGCAGGGGGACTGACTCCTACGAGCAGTACTTC. It encodes CASRGTDSYEQYF.

The chain is built from TRBV7-2 and TRBJ2-7, with D uncertain. CDR3 size: 14 residues. V shed 1 base and J shed 0 bases, with 7 bases lying between them. Germline V CDR1 and CDR2: SGHTA, FQGNSA. In nucleotides, the CDR3 is TGTGCCAGCAGCTTAGAGAGGTCCTCCTACGAGCAGTACTTC. This sequence encodes CASSLERSSYEQYF.

The chain employs TRBV5-1 and TRBJ2-7; TRBD1 is a possible D gene (6 bases). CDR1 and CDR2 (germline): SGHRS, YFSETQ. The CDR3 runs 15 residues. Between the trimmed V and J ends, which lost 4 bases and 0 bases, there was a span of 14 bases. The CDR3 region is CASSPLGGHSYEQYF. The CDR3 DNA sequence: TGCGCCAGCAGCCCGCTTGGGGGACACTCCTACGAGCAGTACTTC.

The gene calls are TRBV21-1 and TRBJ1-6; the listed D gene, TRBD1, was not tested against the DNA. TRBV21-1 is tagged as a pseudogene. This CDR3 has 16 residues. The CDR3 spells CASSTPRVGNNSPLHF. CDR3 nucleotides: TGTGCCAGCAGCACACCCAGGGTTGGGAATAATTCACCCCTCCACTTT.

The chain recombines TRBV7-3 with TRBJ1-3; D perhaps matches TRBD1 (6 bases). The CDR3 has 14 amino acids. Germline V lookup: CDR1 SGHTA, CDR2 FQGTGA. The V end was cut by 6 bases, the J end by 1 base, with 10 bases between. CDR3 sequence: CASSSTGSGNTIYF. In DNA form, the CDR3 reads TGTGCCAGCAGTTCAACAGGGTCTGGAAACACCATATATTTT.